This TCR beta chain is from a study of identical twins. Study findings and constraints: Zero-insertion analyses might be partly confounded by invariant T cells like MAIT and iNKT. Findings depended on cross-sectional statistics rather than tracking the same donors.

This CDR3 region has 14 residues. The germline CDR1 and CDR2 sequences are SGDLS and YYNGEE. After removal of 0 bases from V and 2 bases from J, the junction contained 0 bases not matched to a gene. This clonotype has at least ten counts. Its antigen is not identified. MiXCR was run by TCRdb on the 5' RACE reads, yielding one entry per CDR3 protein. This table has some 440,000 distinct CDR3 sequences, 20% to 30% appearing once. The sample was also linked to a second study, of T cells expressing NK-cell markers. As that study records: Repertoires of TCR beta were obtained from T cells sorted as CD3+CD56+NKG2C+, CD3+CD56+NKG2C- and CD3+CD56-NKG2C+. The same clonotypes also predominated in the CD3+CD56-NKG2C+ fraction of several donors.

The sequence was collected from a woman younger than 35 in good health. Sequencing input: CD4+ T cells sorted from blood. The chain recombines TRBV9 with TRBJ2-7; 9 bases are a match to TRBD1. This chain's CDR3 is CASSVGDRAYEQYF. The CDR3, as DNA: TGTGCCAGCAGCGTAGGGGACAGGGCCTACGAGCAGTACTTC.